The 32 T cell receptor beta chains below come from one sample, sequenced in a study of Ad26.COV2.S vaccination and SARS-CoV-2 variants. The treatment was: over 15 received Ad26.COV2.S at low or high dose, single or two shots; several received placebo; per-sample allocation not given. Vaccine and placebo recipients were sampled on day 63 after the first injection. The table came from immunoSEQ multiplex PCR; TCRdb's copy has only in-frame clones and leaves some out. The sample lists 250,000 or so clones; roughly nine tenths were seen once. This specimen consisted of peripheral blood, obtained in a trial of Ad26.COV2.S vaccine versus placebo. The receptors were gathered from a person between 18 and 65 years old who received the Ad26.COV2.S COVID-19 vaccine or a placebo.

This chain joins TRBV7-8 and TRBJ2-7; 7 bases agree with TRBD2. Germline V gene data show CDR1 as SGHVS and CDR2 as FQNEAQ. V was clipped by 5 bases and J by 0 bases; unmatched bases: 4. The CDR3 totals 14 residues. CDR3 region: CASSGSGDSYEQYV. CDR3 nucleotide sequence: TGTGCCAGCAGCGGAAGCGGGGACTCCTACGAGCAGTACGTC.

The rearrangement uses TRBV2 and TRBJ2-2; D is possibly TRBD1 or TRBD2 (5 bases each). Trimming stripped 2 bases from V and 2 bases from J, with 12 bases between. This CDR3 is built from 16 residues. CDR1 SNHLY and CDR2 FYNNEI come from the germline V gene. CDR3 residues: CASSEPGALNTGELFF. In DNA, the CDR3 is TGTGCCAGCAGTGAACCCGGGGCGCTAAACACCGGGGAGCTGTTTTTT.

The rearrangement uses TRBV6-2 or TRBV6-3 and TRBJ2-1, with D possibly TRBD2 on 6 matching bases. Germline values: CDR1 MNHEY, CDR2 SVGEGT. The V end lost 5 bases, the J end lost 6 bases, and 20 bases lay between the germline ends. The CDR3 is 16 residues long. The chain's CDR3 is CASSGGRRGATNEQFF. The DNA of the CDR3 is TGTGCCAGCAGTGGGGGGAGGAGGGGAGCAACCAATGAGCAGTTCTTC.

This chain uses TRBV2 with TRBJ1-1; D is undetermined. The germline V and J ends were trimmed by 9 bases and 4 bases, with 15 bases remaining between them. Germline CDR1 reads SNHLY; CDR2 reads FYNNEI. This CDR3 region has 13 residues. Written as DNA, the CDR3 is TGTGCCAGAAAGACGGCGAGGAGCACTGAAGCTTTCTTT. Encoded protein: CARKTARSTEAFF.

This clone has a single count. The chain uses TRBV11-2 and TRBJ1-5, with TRBD1 as a possible D gene (5 bases). This CDR3 has 15 residues. V lost 5 bases, J lost 6 bases, and 17 bases lay in between. Germline V gene lookup returns CDR1 SGHAT and CDR2 FQNNGV. This CDR3 is CASSPGTAFGQPQHF. CDR3 in DNA: TGTGCCAGCAGCCCCGGGACGGCCTTTGGTCAGCCCCAGCATTTT.

The CDR3 DNA reads as TGCGCCAGCAGCTCGGACAGGGCGGGTTTGAACACTGAAGCTTTCTTT. Translating it yields CASSSDRAGLNTEAFF. The chain couples TRBV5-1 to TRBJ1-1; 8 positions agree with TRBD1. In germline, CDR1 is SGHRS, CDR2 YFSETQ. V trimming: 3 bases; J trimming: 0 bases; junction bases outside the gene matches: 7. The length of the CDR3 is 16 residues.

V usage is TRBV5-4 and J usage is TRBJ2-2, with 10 bases aligning to TRBD2. J lost 6 bases, V lost 4 bases, and 6 bases had no gene match. CDR3 length: 15 residues. Germline-derived CDR1 and CDR2 are SGHNT and YYREEE (reference sequence). In DNA, the CDR3 is TGTGCCAGCAGCATAGCGGGAGGCCGGGCCGGGGAGCTGTTTTTT. It is translated as CASSIAGGRAGELFF.

The V call is TRBV13, the J call TRBJ1-1; D is perhaps TRBD1 (6 bases). CDR1 is PRHDT and CDR2 is FYEKMQ in the germline V gene (reference sequence). V was pared by 6 bases and J by 4 bases, with 12 bases between. The CDR3 has 13 amino acids. As DNA, the CDR3 is TGTGCCAGCAGTCCATTGGGGGCCACTGAAGCTTTCTTT. Translating gives CASSPLGATEAFF.

The genes are TRBV7-9 and TRBJ2-5, with TRBD1 matching over 7 bases. This CDR3 spans 14 amino acids. Germline loops: CDR1 SEHNR, CDR2 FQNEAQ (reference sequence). V gave up 5 bases and J gave up 5 bases; unmatched junction bases: 8. The CDR3 nucleotides are TGTGCCAGCAGCCTATCGACAGGGTGGGAGACCCAGTACTTC. It specifies CASSLSTGWETQYF.

The chain combines TRBV4-3 with TRBJ1-1; D gene unclear. Trimming took 3 bases from V and 5 from J, leaving 16 bases between them. This CDR3 spans 15 amino acids. The germline CDR1 and CDR2 sequences are LGHNA and YSLEER. The CDR3 region is CASSQGSTTRTEAFF. The CDR3 coding sequence is TGCGCCAGCAGCCAGGGGTCCACTACAAGGACTGAAGCTTTCTTT.

This chain connects TRBV7-2 to TRBJ2-5; D not certain. V lost 4 bases, J lost 5 bases, and 14 bases lay in between. The CDR3 totals 14 residues. Germline CDR1 is SGHTA and CDR2 is FQGNSA. Here the CDR3 DNA reads TGTGCCAGCAGCTCCCCGCCCGGAATGGAGACCCAGTACTTC. Amino acid sequence: CASSSPPGMETQYF.

The chain couples TRBV5-6 to TRBJ2-5; 7 positions match TRBD2. J was trimmed by 5 bases and V by 5 bases; bases with no gene match: 15. Looked up from germline, CDR1 is SGHDT and CDR2 is YYEEEE. This CDR3 is built from 16 residues. CDR3 protein: CASRHILAAAFETQYF. For the CDR3, the DNA is TGTGCCAGCAGACATATCCTAGCGGCCGCCTTCGAGACCCAGTACTTC.

V is TRBV19 and J is TRBJ1-2; 7 positions agree with TRBD1. The length of the CDR3 is 14 residues. The ends lost 5 bases at V and 6 bases at J; junction bases unmatched: 9. Germline loops: CDR1 LNHDA, CDR2 SQIVND (reference sequence). The CDR3 protein is CASSLQTGINGYTF. In nucleotides, the CDR3 is TGTGCCAGTAGTCTGCAGACAGGGATTAATGGCTACACCTTC.

The CDR3: CASSLGGGNYEQYF. The CDR3 DNA follows: TGTGCCAGCAGCCTGGGAGGGGGTAATTACGAGCAGTACTTC. This chain links TRBV6-6 with TRBJ2-7, with a tentative D call TRBD2 (7 bases). Trimming shortened V by 6 bases and J by 4 bases, and 16 bases separated the two germline ends. The CDR3 spans 14 residues. CDR1 is MNHNY, CDR2 SVGAGI, per germline (reference sequence).

V is TRBV11-2 and J is TRBJ1-6; no definite D call. CDR1 and CDR2 (germline): SGHAT, FQNNGV. The V end was cut by 5 bases, the J end by 2 bases, with 7 bases between. The CDR3 is 14 amino acids. CDR3 region: CASSQQPYNSPLHF. CDR3 DNA: TGTGCCAGCAGCCAACAACCCTATAATTCACCCCTCCACTTT.

CDR3 protein: CAISGIRDTGPLTSGKTTDTQYF. CDR3 DNA: TGTGCCATCAGTGGGATCCGGGACACTGGCCCCCTAACTAGCGGGAAAACCACAGATACGCAGTATTTT. This chain connects TRBV10-3 to TRBJ2-3, with 10 nucleotides matching TRBD2. CDR1 and CDR2 from the germline V gene are ENHRY and SYGVKD. This CDR3 is 23 amino acids long. The V segment lost 4 bases and the J segment 2 bases; nucleotides outside the gene matches: 27.

In regard to this clone: The sample contains more than one DNA sequence encoding this CDR3. This chain uses TRBV19 with TRBJ2-3; 9 bases map to TRBD2. This CDR3 has 15 amino acids. In germline, CDR1 is LNHDA, CDR2 SQIVND (reference sequence). Losses at the gene ends were 1 base for V and 1 base for J; bases not matched to a gene: 0. CDR3 in DNA: TGTGCCAGTAGTATAGGCGGGGGGGGCACAGATACGCAGTATTTT. Translating it yields CASSIGGGGTDTQYF.

This clone was counted only a few times. CDR3 nucleotides: TGCGCCAGCAGCCCGAACGTAGGAAATGAGCAGTTCTTC. Residues: CASSPNVGNEQFF. J is TRBJ2-1 and V is TRBV4-1; D unclear. Germline CDR1 reads MGHRA; CDR2 reads YSYEKL. V was trimmed by 4 bases and J by 7 bases, leaving 11 bases between them. The CDR3 extends over 13 amino acids.

The V call is TRBV7-9, the J call TRBJ1-1; 10 positions match TRBD1. Trimming cost V 5 bases and J 5 bases; bases outside gene matches: 11. The CDR3 extends over 16 amino acids. CDR1 SEHNR and CDR2 FQNEAQ come from the germline V gene (reference sequence). CDR3 protein: CASSPTDRGRTTEAFF. CDR3 nucleotides: TGTGCCAGCAGCCCAACGGACAGGGGGAGAACAACTGAAGCTTTCTTT.

This clone was recorded only once. The rearrangement uses TRBV5-6 and TRBJ1-6, with 7 bases aligning to TRBD1. The CDR3 totals 16 residues. The J segment lost 0 bases and the V segment lost 4 bases, leaving 4 bases of the junction unmatched. Per germline, CDR1 SGHDT and CDR2 YYEEEE. The CDR3 nucleotides are TGTGCCAGCAGCCGACAGGGCGGCTCCTATAATTCACCCCTCCACTTT. Protein sequence: CASSRQGGSYNSPLHF.

The chain uses TRBV9 and TRBJ2-1; the match to TRBD2 covers 15 bases. The ends lost 0 bases at V and 9 bases at J; junction bases unmatched: 10. The length of the CDR3 is 18 residues. The V gene's germline CDR1 is SGDLS and CDR2 YYNGEE. CDR3 sequence reads: CASSVARTSGRAFGEQFF. CDR3 coding DNA: TGTGCCAGCAGCGTAGCTAGGACTAGCGGGAGGGCCTTTGGTGAGCAGTTCTTC.

V and J are TRBV10-3 and TRBJ2-7; TRBD1 matches at 7 bases. Looked up from germline, CDR1 is ENHRY and CDR2 is SYGVKD. V lost 3 bases and J lost 6; bases outside the gene matches: 2. This CDR3 region has 12 residues. The CDR3 spells CAISDRTGEQYF. CDR3 coding DNA: TGTGCCATCAGTGACCGGACAGGCGAGCAGTACTTC.

The chain employs TRBV14 and TRBJ1-4; 8 nucleotides agree with TRBD1. The CDR3 consists of 16 residues. Germline V gene sequence: CDR1 SGHDN, CDR2 FVKESK. Trimming at V came to 5 bases and at J to 3 bases, leaving 8 bases not matched to a gene. The CDR3 bases are TGTGCCAGCAGCGACAGACAGGGGTTACCTAATGAAAAACTGTTTTTT. The encoded protein is CASSDRQGLPNEKLFF.

The chain couples TRBV5-6 to TRBJ1-2; D remains ambiguous. CDR3 length: 12 residues. The ends were cut back, 4 bases at V and 3 bases at J, with 7 bases in the middle. From germline, CDR1 is SGHDT and CDR2 YYEEEE. CDR3 nucleotide sequence: TGTGCCAGCAGCCCGGGAGACTATGGCTACACCTTC. This sequence encodes CASSPGDYGYTF.

The chain combines TRBV5-8 with TRBJ1-4; no firm D call. From germline, CDR1 is SGHTS and CDR2 YDEGEE. This CDR3 contains 16 residues. V dropped 0 bases and J dropped 0 bases, with 9 bases sitting between them. The CDR3 DNA is TGTGCCAGCAGCTTGGCCTGGCGGCCAACTAATGAAAAACTGTTTTTT. This encodes CASSLAWRPTNEKLFF.

This rearrangement joins TRBV11-3 to TRBJ2-1, with 8 bases fitting TRBD2. Unmatched junction bases numbered 1, after V lost 4 bases and J lost 2 bases. The CDR3 covers 14 residues. The germline gives CDR1 SGHNT, CDR2 YENEEA. The chain's CDR3 is CASSSGGAYNEQFF. CDR3 DNA sequence: TGTGCCAGCAGCTCGGGGGGGGCCTACAATGAGCAGTTCTTC.

On this clone itself: The same CDR3 also results from other DNA sequences found in this sample. The chain uses TRBV18 and TRBJ2-3, with D unresolved. V dropped 0 bases and J dropped 2 bases, with 3 bases sitting between them. Germline assignment: CDR1 KGHSH and CDR2 LQKENI. CDR3 length equals 13 residues. The CDR3 protein is CASSPPNTDTQYF. The CDR3 DNA reads TGTGCCAGCTCACCACCGAACACAGATACGCAGTATTTT.

The chain couples TRBV18 to TRBJ2-7, with a tentative D call TRBD2 (7 bases). The CDR3 is 14 amino acids. Germline V gene data show CDR1 as KGHSH and CDR2 as LQKENI. The germline V and J ends were trimmed by 3 bases and 6 bases, with 15 bases remaining between them. The CDR3 reads CASSPDTGGVEQYF. In nucleotides, the CDR3 is TGTGCCAGCTCACCGGACACGGGGGGCGTCGAGCAGTACTTC.

This chain joins TRBV4-3 and TRBJ2-1, with TRBD2 as a possible D gene (6 bases). Germline CDR1 reads LGHNA; CDR2 reads YSLEER. This CDR3 has 18 residues. Trimming shortened V by 4 bases and J by 2 bases, and 21 bases separated the two germline ends. CDR3 sequence reads: CASSRKVISGVAYNEQFF. DNA of the CDR3: TGCGCCAGCAGCCGCAAGGTGATCTCGGGGGTGGCCTACAATGAGCAGTTCTTC.

The CDR3 coding sequence is TGTGCCAGCAGCGTAGGGGTCGGGGGGAAGAATTCACCCCTCCACTTT. Translating it yields CASSVGVGGKNSPLHF. The rearrangement uses TRBV9 and TRBJ1-6, with D perhaps TRBD1 (5 bases). Germline assignment: CDR1 SGDLS and CDR2 YYNGEE. Deletions cut 0 bases from V and 7 bases from J, with 14 bases between. This CDR3 region has 16 residues.

This chain links TRBV30 with TRBJ2-5, with a tentative D call TRBD1 (6 bases). Germline CDR1 GTSNPN, CDR2 SVGIG (reference sequence). V was clipped by 0 bases and J by 1 base, with 12 bases between them. The CDR3 runs to 15 residues. For the CDR3, the DNA is TGTGCCTGGAGTGTACGGGGCAGGGGCCAAGAGACCCAGTACTTC. Its protein is CAWSVRGRGQETQYF.

The chain joins TRBV27 to TRBJ2-7; D gene unclear. V was clipped by 8 bases and J by 12 bases, with 11 bases between them. CDR3 length: 9 residues. From germline, CDR1 is MNHEY and CDR2 SMNVEV (reference sequence). As DNA, the CDR3 is TGTGCCAGCCGACCGACGGGGTACGTC. Its protein is CASRPTGYV.